This T cell receptor (beta chain) was identified in a study of T cell repertoires in cytomegalovirus infection. For the study at large: An indication of both CMV infection and matching HLA type came from public TCR beta signatures.

Germline V gene data show CDR1 as LNHNV and CDR2 as YYDKDF (reference sequence). The CDR3 contains 13 residues. Deletions cut 3 bases from V and 6 bases from J, with 11 bases between. One entry per CDR3 protein results from TCRdb running MiXCR on the reads. Here the sample spans hundreds of thousands of distinct CDR3 sequences, 35% being singletons. Input material: PBMCs. The chain has TRBV15 and TRBJ1-1, with D perhaps TRBD1 (6 bases). This receptor was taken from a human donor in good health (CMV status not recorded). Some clones in this sample may be carry-over from other donors' samples. The DNA of the CDR3 is TGTGCCACCAGCAGCCTCTCAGGGGCTGAAGCTTTCTTT. Translating it yields CATSSLSGAEAFF.